Shown below are 16 T cell receptor beta chains from a single sample sequenced in a study of blood T cell repertoires in COVID-19. The protocol was immunoSEQ multiplex PCR, while the TCRdb copy is restricted to in-frame clones and leaves out a portion. This sample has some 42,000 clones, with about 82% found just once. The sample comprised peripheral blood. All receptors come from a man aged 45-65 years with active COVID-19.

This rearrangement joins TRBV6-6 to TRBJ1-6, with D possibly matching TRBD1 (5 bases). The CDR3 totals 15 residues. Trimming removed 6 bases at V and 5 bases at J, with 14 bases between. Germline V CDR1 and CDR2: MNHNY, SVGAGI (reference sequence). CDR3 bases: TGTGCCAGCAGCCCGATTCAGGGCAATAATTCACCCCTCCACTTT. Its protein is CASSPIQGNNSPLHF.

This clone has a single count. The chain carries TRBV6-2 or TRBV6-3 and TRBJ2-7; 7 positions match TRBD1. The CDR3 extends over 15 amino acids. J gave up 5 bases and V 5 bases, and 12 bases lay outside the gene matches. The V gene's germline CDR1 is MNHEY and CDR2 SVGEGT. CDR3 region: CASSTTQGILDEQYF. DNA of the CDR3: TGTGCCAGCAGTACCACACAGGGGATCTTGGACGAGCAGTACTTC.

The count of this clone is one. The chain employs TRBV12-3 or TRBV12-4 and TRBJ2-7, with a weak D call TRBD1 (6 bases). With 6 bases removed from V and 4 bases from J, the gap between germline ends came to 13 bases. The CDR3 contains 13 residues. CDR3 amino acids: CASRQDRPYEQYF. CDR3 nucleotides: TGTGCCAGCAGACAAGACAGGCCGTACGAGCAGTACTTC.

This rearrangement joins TRBV2 to TRBJ1-6, with 10 bases fitting TRBD1. Germline loops: CDR1 SNHLY, CDR2 FYNNEI. This CDR3 has 15 residues. V trimming: 6 bases; J trimming: 10 bases; junction bases outside the gene matches: 9. The CDR3: CASSDDRGLWSPLHF. In nucleotides, the CDR3 is TGTGCCAGCAGCGATGACAGGGGGCTTTGGTCACCCCTCCACTTT.

This clone came up a few times. The chain combines TRBV14 with TRBJ2-7; 9 positions agree with TRBD1. Per the germline V gene, CDR1 is SGHDN and CDR2 is FVKESK. With V trimmed by 7 bases and J by 2 bases, 6 bases remained unmatched. The CDR3 spans 14 residues. As DNA, the CDR3 is TGTGCCAGCAACGAACAGGGGGCAGCCTACGAGCAGTACTTC. It yields the protein CASNEQGAAYEQYF.

This chain joins TRBV7-3 and TRBJ2-7; 8 bases align to TRBD2. The CDR3 runs 15 residues. J lost 2 bases, V lost 5 bases, and 8 bases had no gene match. The germline V gene encodes CDR1 SGHTA and CDR2 FQGTGA. CDR3 sequence reads: CASSPRGGSAYEQYF. CDR3 DNA: TGTGCCAGCAGCCCCCGGGGGGGGTCAGCCTACGAGCAGTACTTC.

The genes are TRBV5-4 and TRBJ2-7, with 12 positions matching TRBD2. CDR1 and CDR2 (germline): SGHNT, YYREEE (reference sequence). The junction had 3 bases not matched to a gene; V was cut back by 2 bases and J by 6 bases. The CDR3 is 14 amino acids. CDR3 nucleotides: TGTGCCAGCAGCTTCGGACTAGCGGGATTCGAGCAGTACTTC. This translates into CASSFGLAGFEQYF.

This clone was picked up one time. This chain joins TRBV2 and TRBJ1-5; D gene uncertain. Germline V gene data show CDR1 as SNHLY and CDR2 as FYNNEI. This CDR3 is built from 13 residues. Trimming removed 4 bases at V and 4 bases at J, with 8 bases between. CDR3 DNA: TGTGCCAGCAGTGCGGGTCGAAATCAGCCCCAGCATTTT. This codes for CASSAGRNQPQHF.

The CDR3 region has the DNA TGTGCCAGCAGCTATCGGGACAGGGAAATCCACGAGCAGTACTTC. It yields the protein CASSYRDREIHEQYF. The chain couples TRBV11-3 to TRBJ2-7, with 9 positions matching TRBD1. With 4 bases clipped from V and 5 bases from J, the junction kept 9 bases outside the gene matches. Germline-derived CDR1 and CDR2 are SGHNT and YENEEA. The CDR3 covers 15 residues.

This chain links TRBV9 with TRBJ2-5; possibly TRBD2 for D (7 bases). The CDR3 has 16 residues. Trimming cost V 4 bases and J 0 bases, with 16 bases left between them. Germline V gene sequence: CDR1 SGDLS, CDR2 YYNGEE. CDR3 sequence reads: CASSPGGGGNQETQYF. The CDR3 nucleotides are TGTGCCAGCAGCCCGGGAGGAGGGGGGAACCAAGAGACCCAGTACTTC.

The chain links TRBV28 to TRBJ1-1, with 8 positions matching TRBD1. The CDR3 spans 16 residues. The germline gives CDR1 MDHEN, CDR2 SYDVKM. Trimming cost V 6 bases and J 0 bases; bases outside gene matches: 9. The CDR3 sequence is CASRSDRGTMNTEAFF. The DNA of the CDR3 is TGTGCCAGCAGGTCAGACAGGGGTACCATGAACACTGAAGCTTTCTTT.

This chain connects TRBV5-1 to TRBJ2-7; 9 bases agree with TRBD1. Germline CDR1 is SGHRS and CDR2 is YFSETQ. V was clipped by 3 bases and J by 4 bases; unmatched bases: 2. The CDR3 spans 13 residues. CDR3 nucleotides: TGCGCCAGCAGCTATGGGACAGGGTACGAGCAGTACTTC. It is translated as CASSYGTGYEQYF.

The rearrangement links TRBV7-6 to TRBJ2-7, with 10 bases lining up with TRBD2. With 5 bases clipped from V and 4 bases from J, the junction kept 11 bases outside the gene matches. This CDR3 comprises 16 residues. Germline CDR1 and CDR2: SGHVS and FNYEAQ. The CDR3, as DNA: TGTGCCAGCAGCCGATTTCCGGGACTAGCGAATTACGAGCAGTACTTC. Its translation is CASSRFPGLANYEQYF.

V usage is TRBV6-4 and J usage is TRBJ2-3, with TRBD2 identical over 13 bases. V was pared by 5 bases and J by 2 bases, with 4 bases of the junction left unmatched. CDR1 is MRHNA, CDR2 SNTAGT, per germline. This CDR3 has 16 amino acids. The CDR3 reads CASSPGLAGATDTQYF. Written as DNA, the CDR3 is TGTGCCAGCAGTCCCGGACTAGCGGGAGCCACAGATACGCAGTATTTT.

The chain has TRBV18 and TRBJ2-7, with 7 bases fitting TRBD1. This CDR3 comprises 14 residues. After removal of 0 bases from V and 4 bases from J, the junction contained 3 bases not matched to a gene. Germline assignment: CDR1 KGHSH and CDR2 LQKENI. CDR3 residues: CASSPPTGRYEQYF. The CDR3 region has the DNA TGTGCCAGCTCACCACCGACAGGGCGGTACGAGCAGTACTTC.

This clone appeared a single time. The rearrangement links TRBV6-2 or TRBV6-3 to TRBJ1-2, with 8 positions matching TRBD1. J gave up 8 bases and V 4 bases, and 6 bases lay outside the gene matches. From germline, CDR1 is MNHEY and CDR2 SVGEGT. The CDR3 extends over 13 amino acids. CDR3 in amino acids: CASSFRGQGGYTF. The DNA of the CDR3 is TGTGCCAGCAGTTTCAGGGGGCAAGGCGGCTACACCTTC.